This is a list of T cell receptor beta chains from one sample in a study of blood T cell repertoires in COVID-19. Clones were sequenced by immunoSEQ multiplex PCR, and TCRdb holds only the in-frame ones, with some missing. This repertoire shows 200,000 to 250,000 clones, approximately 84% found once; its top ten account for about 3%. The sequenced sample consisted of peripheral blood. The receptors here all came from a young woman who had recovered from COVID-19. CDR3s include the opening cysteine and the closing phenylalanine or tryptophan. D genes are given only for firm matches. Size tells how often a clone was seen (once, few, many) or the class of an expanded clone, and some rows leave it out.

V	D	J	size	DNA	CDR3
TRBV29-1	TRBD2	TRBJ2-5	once	TGCAGCGTCCCTCACCCAGCGGGGGGCCAAGAGACCCAGTACTTC	CSVPHPAGGQETQYF
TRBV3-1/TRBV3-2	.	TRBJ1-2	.	TGTGCCAGCAGCCAAGATCCCGGGACTAACTATGGCTACACCTTC	CASSQDPGTNYGYTF
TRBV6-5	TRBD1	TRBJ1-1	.	TGTGCCAGCAGTTGGACAGGCTATGACACTGAAGCTTTCTTT	CASSWTGYDTEAFF
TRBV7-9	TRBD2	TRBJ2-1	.	TGTGCCAGCAGCGCAAGCGGGGGGCCCACCAATGAGCAGTTCTTC	CASSASGGPTNEQFF
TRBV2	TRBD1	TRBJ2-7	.	TGTGCCAGCAGTGGGACAGGGGCCTACGAGCAGTACTTC	CASSGTGAYEQYF
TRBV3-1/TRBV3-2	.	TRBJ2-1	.	TGTGCCAGCAGCCCGCACCGGGACTTTAACAATGAGCAGTTCTTC	CASSPHRDFNNEQFF
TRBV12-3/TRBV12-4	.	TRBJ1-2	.	TGTGCCAGCACTAAAGTCCCTAAATATGGCTACACCTTC	CASTKVPKYGYTF
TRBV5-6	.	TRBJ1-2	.	TGTGCCAGCAGCTTTGGCAGGGTCGGTGGTACCTATGGCTACACCTTC	CASSFGRVGGTYGYTF
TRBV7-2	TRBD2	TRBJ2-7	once	TGTGCCAGCAGCTTAGCCGGGGCCGGGGGGAGGTACGAGCAGTACTTC	CASSLAGAGGRYEQYF
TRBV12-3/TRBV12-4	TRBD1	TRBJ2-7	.	TGTGCCAGCACGGGACAGGGGATCTACGAGCAGTACTTC	CASTGQGIYEQYF
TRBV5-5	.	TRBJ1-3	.	TGTGCCAGCAGCCCCTTGGGGCCGAGCTCTGGAAACACCATATATTTT	CASSPLGPSSGNTIYF
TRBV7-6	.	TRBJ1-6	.	TGTGCCAGCAGCTTAGGACAGAATTATAATTCACCCCTCCACTTT	CASSLGQNYNSPLHF
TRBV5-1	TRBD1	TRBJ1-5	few	TGCGCCAGCTCACCGGGACAGGGGGATCAGCCCCAGCATTTT	CASSPGQGDQPQHF
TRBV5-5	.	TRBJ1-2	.	TGTGCCAGCAGCCGTAACGGGGGGAATGGCTACACCTTC	CASSRNGGNGYTF
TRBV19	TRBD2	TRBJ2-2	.	TGTGCCACCGGGGGGATACCCCCCGGGGAGCTGTTTTTT	CATGGIPPGELFF
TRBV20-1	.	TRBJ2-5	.	TGCAGTGCCGGAACGGGAGAGACCCAGTACTTC	CSAGTGETQYF
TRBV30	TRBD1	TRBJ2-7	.	TGTGCCTGGAGGGACCGGGACAGGGACTACGAGCAGTACTTC	CAWRDRDRDYEQYF
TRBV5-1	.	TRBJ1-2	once	TGCGCCAGCAGGGGCGGGAACTATGGCTACACCTTC	CASRGGNYGYTF
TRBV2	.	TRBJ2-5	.	TGTGCCAGCAGAAGGGGGGGACAGGTAGAAACCCAGTACTTC	CASRRGGQVETQYF
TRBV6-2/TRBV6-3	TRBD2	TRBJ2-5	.	TGTGCCAGCAGTACCCCACTAGCGTTGCCAGAGACCCAGTACTTC	CASSTPLALPETQYF
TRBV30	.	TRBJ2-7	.	TGTGCCTGGAGTCCGGTCGGGAGAGGAGCCTACGAGCAGTACTTC	CAWSPVGRGAYEQYF
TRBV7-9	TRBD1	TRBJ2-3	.	TGTGCCAGCAGCATCCCGGGACAGGGGTCTAGCACAGATACGCAGTATTTT	CASSIPGQGSSTDTQYF
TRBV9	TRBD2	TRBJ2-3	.	TGTGCCAGCAGCGTAGGAGGGAGCGGGGGTCCGAATACGCAGTATTTT	CASSVGGSGGPNTQYF
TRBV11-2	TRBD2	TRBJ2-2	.	TGTGCCAGCAGCTTAGGGACTAGCGGTACCATGGGCACCGGGGAGCTGTTTTTT	CASSLGTSGTMGTGELFF
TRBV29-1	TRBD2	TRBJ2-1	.	TGCAGCGTTGACCGGACTAGCGGGGGGGCTAATGAGCAGTTCTTC	CSVDRTSGGANEQFF
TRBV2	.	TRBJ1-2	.	TGTGCCAGCAGTGCGGATGGGCTCAGCTATGGCTACACCTTC	CASSADGLSYGYTF
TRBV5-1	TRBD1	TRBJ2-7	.	TGCGCCAGCGCCCGGGACAGAACAGGGGTATCCGAGCAGTACTTC	CASARDRTGVSEQYF
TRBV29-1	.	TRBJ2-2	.	TGCAGCGTTGGGTCAGGGGTCACCGGGGAGCTGTTTTTT	CSVGSGVTGELFF
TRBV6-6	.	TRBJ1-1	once	TGTGCCAGCACCATTCCGGACCCGGGGAGAGAAGCTTTCTTT	CASTIPDPGREAFF
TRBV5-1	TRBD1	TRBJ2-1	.	TGCGCCAGCAGCACGCGACGACAGGGGGACAGGGGGGACGTAAGGAATGAGCAGTTCTTC	CASSTRRQGDRGDVRNEQFF
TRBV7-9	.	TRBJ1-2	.	TGTGCCAGCAGCTTGGGAACAGGGTCTGTCTATGGCTACACCTTC	CASSLGTGSVYGYTF
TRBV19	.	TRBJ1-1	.	TGTGCCAGTAGTATAGAAGGGGGGAGGGCCGGCACTGAAGCTTTCTTT	CASSIEGGRAGTEAFF
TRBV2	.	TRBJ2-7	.	TGTGCCAGCAGTGGGCCGGGGATGGACGAGCAGTACTTC	CASSGPGMDEQYF
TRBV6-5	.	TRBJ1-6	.	TGTGCCAGCAGTTACAGGAGCTCCTATAATTCACCCCTCCACTTT	CASSYRSSYNSPLHF
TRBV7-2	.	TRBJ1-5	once	TGTGCCAGCAGCGTTGACAGACCGAATCAGCCCCAGCATTTT	CASSVDRPNQPQHF
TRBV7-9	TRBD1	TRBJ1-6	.	TGTGCCAGCAGCTCCTCCGGGACAGGGGGCTATAATTCACCCCTCCACTTT	CASSSSGTGGYNSPLHF
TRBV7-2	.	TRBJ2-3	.	TGTGCCAGCAGCTTAGGCAGATCTAGCACAGATACGCAGTATTTT	CASSLGRSSTDTQYF
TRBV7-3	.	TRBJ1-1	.	TGTGCCAGCAGCCCCGGGACAACATTCGGTACTGAAGCTTTCTTT	CASSPGTTFGTEAFF
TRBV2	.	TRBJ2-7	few	TGTGCCAGCTGCCCGACATACTCCTACGAGCAGTACTTC	CASCPTYSYEQYF
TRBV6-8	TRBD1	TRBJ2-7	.	TGTGCCAGCAGTTACCTCAGAGGGACAGGGTCCTACGAGCAGTACTTC	CASSYLRGTGSYEQYF
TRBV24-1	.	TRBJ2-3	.	TGTGCCACCAGTGTTGGCAGGGGCGAAGGTTCCACAGATACGCAGTATTTT	CATSVGRGEGSTDTQYF
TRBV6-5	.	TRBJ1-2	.	TGTGCCAGCAGCCCGGTTCGCCAGGTTAACTATGGCTACACCTTC	CASSPVRQVNYGYTF
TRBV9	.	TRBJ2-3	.	TGTGCCAGCAGCGTAGGACTAGTCGGGAGCACAGATACGCAGTATTTT	CASSVGLVGSTDTQYF
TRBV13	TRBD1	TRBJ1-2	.	TGTGCCAGCAGCCAAGAGGACAGGGGCCGCACCGGGCTAGAAGGCTACACCTTC	CASSQEDRGRTGLEGYTF
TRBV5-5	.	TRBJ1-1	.	TGTGCCAGCAGCTTGCTATCAGGGGACACTGAAGCTTTCTTT	CASSLLSGDTEAFF
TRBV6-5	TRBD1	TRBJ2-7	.	TGTGCCAGCAGTTCACCGGGACAGGGATGGGAGTACTTC	CASSSPGQGWEYF
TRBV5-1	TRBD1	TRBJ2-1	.	TGCGCCAGCAGCCCCGGGGACAGGGGGACCAATGAGCAGTTCTTC	CASSPGDRGTNEQFF
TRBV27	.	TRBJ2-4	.	TGTGCCAGCTCCTCCCTGCCGGGACACATCGACATTCAGTACTTC	CASSSLPGHIDIQYF
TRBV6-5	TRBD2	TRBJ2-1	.	TGTGCCACCACTAGCGGGGTCAATGAGCAGTTCTTC	CATTSGVNEQFF
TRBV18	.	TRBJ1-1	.	TGTGCCAGCTCACCGGTGGGGGGGGCCATGAACACTGAAGCTTTCTTT	CASSPVGGAMNTEAFF
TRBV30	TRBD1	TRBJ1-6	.	TGTGCCTCGAAAACAGGGGTAGGGTCACCCCTCCACTTT	CASKTGVGSPLHF
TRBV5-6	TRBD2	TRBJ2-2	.	TGTGCCAGCGTCGGGGGACTAGAATCCACCGGGGAGCTGTTTTTT	CASVGGLESTGELFF
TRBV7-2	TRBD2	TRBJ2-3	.	TGTGCCAGCAGCTTAGAAATAGCGGGGGGGCCAGGTGGTACGCAGTATTTT	CASSLEIAGGPGGTQYF
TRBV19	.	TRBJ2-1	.	TGTGCCAGTATGTCGACAGCCTACAATGAGCAGTTCTTC	CASMSTAYNEQFF
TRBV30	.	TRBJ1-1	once	TGTGCCTGGAGTGTATGGGGCACGAACACTGAAGCTTTCTTT	CAWSVWGTNTEAFF